Listed below are T cell receptor beta chains from one sample, sequenced in a study of cytomegalovirus exposure and HLA in healthy donors. Sequenced by immunoSEQ multiplex PCR; TCRdb stores in-frame clones only, minus some. The sample shows approximately 210,000 clones, roughly 83% of them seen only once. Source material: PBMCs. These receptors were obtained from a male donor in good health and CMV-seropositive. The CDR3 runs from the conserved cysteine through the conserved F or W. Fields, in order: clone size, J gene, D gene, V gene, CDR3 protein, CDR3 DNA. A D gene is named only where the DNA matches it firmly. Clone size is stated in some rows and not others, as once, few, many or a class when expanded.

abundance: once
j_gene: TRBJ1-1
d_gene: TRBD1
v_gene: TRBV19
CDR3aa: CASQQGMNTEAFF
CDR3nt: TGTGCCAGCCAACAGGGGATGAACACTGAAGCTTTCTTT

abundance: -
j_gene: TRBJ1-6
d_gene: -
v_gene: TRBV9
CDR3aa: CASSVEGGARSPLHF
CDR3nt: TGTGCCAGCAGCGTAGAAGGGGGGGCGCGTTCACCCCTCCACTTT

abundance: few
j_gene: TRBJ2-1
d_gene: TRBD2
v_gene: TRBV27
CDR3aa: CASSPGLAGNEQFF
CDR3nt: TGTGCCAGCAGTCCAGGACTAGCGGGGAATGAGCAGTTCTTC

abundance: -
j_gene: TRBJ2-5
d_gene: TRBD2
v_gene: TRBV5-8
CDR3aa: CASSLAFGTRDQETQYF
CDR3nt: TGTGCCAGCAGCTTGGCGTTTGGGACTAGGGACCAAGAGACCCAGTACTTC

abundance: -
j_gene: TRBJ2-1
d_gene: TRBD2
v_gene: TRBV4-3
CDR3aa: CASSPRLAGYNEQFF
CDR3nt: TGCGCCAGCAGCCCCCGACTAGCGGGCTACAATGAGCAGTTCTTC

abundance: -
j_gene: TRBJ2-3
d_gene: TRBD2
v_gene: TRBV11-3
CDR3aa: CASTPGSGRAPDTQYF
CDR3nt: TGTGCCAGCACCCCCGGGAGCGGGAGGGCCCCAGATACGCAGTATTTT

abundance: few
j_gene: TRBJ1-4
d_gene: TRBD1
v_gene: TRBV9
CDR3aa: CASSLDRGYNEKLFF
CDR3nt: TGTGCCAGCAGCCTTGACAGGGGTTACAATGAAAAACTGTTTTTT

abundance: -
j_gene: TRBJ1-1
d_gene: TRBD1
v_gene: TRBV7-9
CDR3aa: CSSSLGPGQGATEAFF
CDR3nt: TGTTCCAGCAGCTTAGGTCCGGGACAGGGGGCAACAGAAGCTTTCTTT

abundance: -
j_gene: TRBJ1-1
d_gene: TRBD1
v_gene: TRBV6-4
CDR3aa: CASSPFSSTGTAFF
CDR3nt: TGTGCCAGCAGCCCCTTTTCTTCGACAGGGACGGCTTTCTTT

abundance: -
j_gene: TRBJ1-4
d_gene: TRBD1
v_gene: TRBV7-9
CDR3aa: CSSSLIQGTTNEKLFF
CDR3nt: TGTTCCAGCAGCTTAATACAGGGGACAACTAATGAAAAACTGTTTTTT

abundance: -
j_gene: TRBJ2-4
d_gene: -
v_gene: TRBV21-1
CDR3aa: CASSKVLRGYKNIQYF
CDR3nt: TGTGCCAGCAGCAAAGTTCTAAGGGGCTACAAAAACATTCAGTACTTC

abundance: -
j_gene: TRBJ2-7
d_gene: -
v_gene: TRBV7-9
CDR3aa: CAIRESLIGEQYF
CDR3nt: TGTGCCATCAGGGAGAGCCTTATCGGCGAGCAGTACTTC

abundance: -
j_gene: TRBJ2-2
d_gene: -
v_gene: TRBV5-1
CDR3aa: CASSLDPGLAGELFF
CDR3nt: TGCGCCAGCAGCTTGGACCCAGGACTCGCCGGGGAGCTGTTTTTT

abundance: -
j_gene: TRBJ2-1
d_gene: -
v_gene: TRBV7-8
CDR3aa: CASSLNRGNEQFF
CDR3nt: TGTGCCAGCAGTTTAAATAGGGGCAATGAGCAGTTCTTC

abundance: -
j_gene: TRBJ2-7
d_gene: -
v_gene: TRBV10-3
CDR3aa: CAISSPRVGTYEQYF
CDR3nt: TGTGCCATCAGTTCCCCCCGGGTCGGGACCTACGAGCAGTACTTC

abundance: -
j_gene: TRBJ2-6
d_gene: -
v_gene: TRBV5-6
CDR3aa: CASSLGQVWANVLTF
CDR3nt: TGTGCCAGCAGCTTGGGACAGGTGTGGGCCAACGTCCTGACTTTC

abundance: -
j_gene: TRBJ1-6
d_gene: -
v_gene: TRBV5-1
CDR3aa: CASSLGAGLDSPLHF
CDR3nt: TGCGCCAGCAGCTTGGGGGCGGGTTTGGATTCACCCCTCCACTTT

abundance: -
j_gene: TRBJ1-5
d_gene: -
v_gene: TRBV18
CDR3aa: CASSPAVLFARGQPQHF
CDR3nt: TGTGCCAGCTCACCAGCGGTTCTGTTCGCTCGGGGACAGCCCCAGCATTTT

abundance: -
j_gene: TRBJ1-5
d_gene: TRBD1
v_gene: TRBV7-2
CDR3aa: CASSLGAGTDNQPQHF
CDR3nt: TGTGCCAGCAGCTTAGGGGCCGGGACAGATAATCAGCCCCAGCATTTT

abundance: once
j_gene: TRBJ2-7
d_gene: TRBD1
v_gene: TRBV7-8
CDR3aa: CASSLDRNYEQYF
CDR3nt: TGTGCCAGCAGCCTGGACAGGAATTACGAGCAGTACTTC

abundance: -
j_gene: TRBJ2-3
d_gene: -
v_gene: TRBV19
CDR3aa: CASSSRQDHTDTQYF
CDR3nt: TGTGCCAGTAGTAGTAGACAGGACCACACAGATACGCAGTATTTT

abundance: -
j_gene: TRBJ1-6
d_gene: TRBD1
v_gene: TRBV14
CDR3aa: CASSQVSAGGTYNSPLHF
CDR3nt: TGTGCCAGCAGCCAAGTCTCGGCAGGGGGTACCTATAATTCACCCCTCCACTTT

abundance: -
j_gene: TRBJ1-3
d_gene: -
v_gene: TRBV18
CDR3aa: CASSGGSGNTIYF
CDR3nt: TGTGCCAGTTCCGGGGGATCTGGAAACACCATATATTTT

abundance: -
j_gene: TRBJ1-1
d_gene: TRBD1
v_gene: TRBV19
CDR3aa: CASRQGAGEAFF
CDR3nt: TGTGCCAGTAGGCAGGGGGCAGGTGAAGCTTTCTTT

abundance: -
j_gene: TRBJ2-5
d_gene: -
v_gene: TRBV4-2
CDR3aa: CASSPEGSQETQYF
CDR3nt: TGTGCCAGCAGCCCGGAGGGTAGCCAAGAGACCCAGTACTTC

abundance: few
j_gene: TRBJ2-3
d_gene: -
v_gene: TRBV9
CDR3aa: CASSALISISDTQYF
CDR3nt: TGTGCCAGCAGCGCCCTAATTAGCATTTCAGATACGCAGTATTTT

abundance: -
j_gene: TRBJ2-1
d_gene: -
v_gene: TRBV10-2
CDR3aa: CASSGGTPNYNEQFF
CDR3nt: TGCGCCAGCAGTGGAGGGACACCTAACTACAATGAGCAGTTCTTC

abundance: -
j_gene: TRBJ1-2
d_gene: TRBD1
v_gene: TRBV5-4
CDR3aa: CASNRGLEVNYGYTF
CDR3nt: TGTGCCAGCAACAGGGGGCTGGAAGTGAACTATGGCTACACCTTC

abundance: -
j_gene: TRBJ2-5
d_gene: TRBD2
v_gene: TRBV5-4
CDR3aa: CASSLVSGRRQETQYF
CDR3nt: TGTGCCAGCAGCTTGGTGAGCGGGAGGCGTCAAGAGACCCAGTACTTC

abundance: -
j_gene: TRBJ2-7
d_gene: -
v_gene: TRBV6-5
CDR3aa: CASSAQPGLYEQYF
CDR3nt: TGTGCCAGCAGTGCTCAGCCGGGACTCTACGAGCAGTACTTC

abundance: -
j_gene: TRBJ2-2
d_gene: -
v_gene: TRBV19
CDR3aa: CASSAGGWGDQNTGELFF
CDR3nt: TGTGCCAGTAGTGCCGGGGGTTGGGGGGACCAAAACACCGGGGAGCTGTTTTTT

abundance: -
j_gene: TRBJ2-1
d_gene: -
v_gene: TRBV7-3
CDR3aa: CASSRGTFDGQFF
CDR3nt: TGTGCCAGCAGCCGCGGGACTTTTGATGGGCAGTTCTTC

abundance: -
j_gene: TRBJ2-1
d_gene: TRBD2
v_gene: TRBV2
CDR3aa: CASSEASGGAASYNEQFF
CDR3nt: TGTGCCAGCAGTGAGGCTAGCGGGGGGGCGGCGAGCTACAATGAGCAGTTCTTC

abundance: -
j_gene: TRBJ2-4
d_gene: -
v_gene: TRBV19
CDR3aa: CASSPMRGGNIQYF
CDR3nt: TGTGCCAGTTCGCCGATGAGAGGAGGAAACATTCAGTACTTC

abundance: once
j_gene: TRBJ1-5
d_gene: -
v_gene: TRBV9
CDR3aa: CASSTQGWGPQHF
CDR3nt: TGTGCCAGCAGTACACAGGGATGGGGGCCCCAGCATTTT

abundance: -
j_gene: TRBJ2-3
d_gene: TRBD1
v_gene: TRBV5-4
CDR3aa: CASIDRGRGDTQYF
CDR3nt: TGTGCCAGCATCGACAGGGGGCGCGGAGATACGCAGTATTTT

abundance: -
j_gene: TRBJ2-7
d_gene: -
v_gene: TRBV18
CDR3aa: CASSSDSLSYEQYF
CDR3nt: TGTGCCAGCTCCTCGGACAGTTTATCCTACGAGCAGTACTTC

abundance: -
j_gene: TRBJ2-2
d_gene: -
v_gene: TRBV6-5
CDR3aa: CASRLQGNTGELFF
CDR3nt: TGTGCCAGCAGACTACAGGGGAACACCGGGGAGCTGTTTTTT

abundance: once
j_gene: TRBJ2-7
d_gene: -
v_gene: TRBV27
CDR3aa: CASRGLGSGYEQYF
CDR3nt: TGTGCCAGCAGGGGTTTGGGCAGCGGCTACGAGCAGTACTTC

abundance: few
j_gene: TRBJ1-5
d_gene: TRBD1
v_gene: TRBV6-1
CDR3aa: CASSSGTGEVQPQHF
CDR3nt: TGTGCCAGCAGCTCCGGGACAGGGGAGGTCCAGCCCCAGCATTTT

abundance: -
j_gene: TRBJ2-1
d_gene: TRBD2
v_gene: TRBV7-2
CDR3aa: CASSALLAGGTELNEQFF
CDR3nt: TGTGCCAGCAGCGCCTTACTAGCGGGAGGGACGGAACTTAATGAGCAGTTCTTC

abundance: -
j_gene: TRBJ2-3
d_gene: TRBD1
v_gene: TRBV7-9
CDR3aa: CASSAGQGTQYF
CDR3nt: TGTGCCAGCAGCGCGGGACAGGGGACGCAGTATTTT

abundance: -
j_gene: TRBJ1-4
d_gene: -
v_gene: TRBV11-1
CDR3aa: CASSSNAAGLFF
CDR3nt: TGTGCCAGCAGCTCGAATGCCGCCGGACTGTTTTTT

abundance: -
j_gene: TRBJ2-7
d_gene: TRBD1
v_gene: TRBV7-2
CDR3aa: CASTNRGYEQYF
CDR3nt: TGTGCCAGCACCAACAGGGGTTACGAGCAGTACTTC

abundance: -
j_gene: TRBJ1-2
d_gene: -
v_gene: TRBV27
CDR3aa: CASTLNTGANYGYTF
CDR3nt: TGTGCCAGCACCTTAAACACAGGAGCTAACTATGGCTACACCTTC

abundance: -
j_gene: TRBJ2-7
d_gene: -
v_gene: TRBV12-1
CDR3aa: CASSPTGEGNEQYF
CDR3nt: TGTGCCAGCAGCCCGACAGGGGAGGGTAACGAGCAGTACTTC

abundance: once
j_gene: TRBJ2-2
d_gene: -
v_gene: TRBV29-1
CDR3aa: CSGTVVGGDTGELFF
CDR3nt: TGCAGCGGGACCGTCGTCGGGGGTGACACCGGGGAGCTGTTTTTT

abundance: few
j_gene: TRBJ2-3
d_gene: -
v_gene: TRBV28
CDR3aa: CASIPTGGGSGYTQYF
CDR3nt: TGTGCCAGCATCCCAACGGGAGGGGGCTCCGGATATACGCAGTATTTT

abundance: -
j_gene: TRBJ1-1
d_gene: TRBD1
v_gene: TRBV6-5
CDR3aa: CASRIQGDNTEAFF
CDR3nt: TGTGCCAGCAGGATACAGGGGGACAACACTGAAGCTTTCTTT

abundance: -
j_gene: TRBJ2-3
d_gene: TRBD2
v_gene: TRBV27
CDR3aa: CASISLKLAGVGDTQYF
CDR3nt: TGTGCCAGCATTTCGCTGAAACTAGCGGGAGTCGGAGATACGCAGTATTTT

abundance: once
j_gene: TRBJ2-3
d_gene: TRBD2
v_gene: TRBV6-5
CDR3aa: CASSTGLVPDTQYF
CDR3nt: TGTGCCAGCAGTACCGGACTAGTTCCAGATACGCAGTATTTT

abundance: few
j_gene: TRBJ2-1
d_gene: -
v_gene: TRBV18
CDR3aa: CASSPARPSGDEQFF
CDR3nt: TGTGCCAGCTCACCAGCAAGACCCAGCGGTGATGAGCAGTTCTTC

abundance: -
j_gene: TRBJ2-3
d_gene: -
v_gene: TRBV19
CDR3aa: CASSTPLGGPVVEDTQYF
CDR3nt: TGTGCCAGTAGTACCCCCCTGGGGGGGCCTGTAGTGGAAGATACGCAGTATTTT